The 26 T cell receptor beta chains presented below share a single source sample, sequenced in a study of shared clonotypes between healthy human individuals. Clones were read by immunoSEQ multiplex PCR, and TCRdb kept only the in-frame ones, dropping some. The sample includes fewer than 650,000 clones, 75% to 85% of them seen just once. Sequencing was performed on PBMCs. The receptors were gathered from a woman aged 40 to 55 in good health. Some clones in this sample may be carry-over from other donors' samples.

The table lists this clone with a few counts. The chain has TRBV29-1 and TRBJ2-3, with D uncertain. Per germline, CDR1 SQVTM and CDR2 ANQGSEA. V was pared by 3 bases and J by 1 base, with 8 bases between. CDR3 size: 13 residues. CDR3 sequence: CSVEGSGTDTQYF. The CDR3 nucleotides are TGCAGCGTTGAGGGCAGTGGCACAGATACGCAGTATTTT.

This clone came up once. The CDR3 loop reads CASIDRGTYEQYF. The CDR3 DNA is TGTGCCAGTATCGACAGGGGGACCTACGAGCAGTACTTC. The chain is built from TRBV6-5 and TRBJ2-7, with TRBD1 identical over 9 bases. The germline V gene has CDR1 MNHEY and CDR2 SVGAGI. The junction had 5 bases not matched to a gene; V was cut back by 9 bases and J by 2 bases. This CDR3 has 13 amino acids.

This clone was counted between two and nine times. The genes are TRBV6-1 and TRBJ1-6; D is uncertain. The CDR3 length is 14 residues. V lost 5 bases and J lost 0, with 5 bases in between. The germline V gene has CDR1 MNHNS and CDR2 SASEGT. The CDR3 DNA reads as TGTGCCAGCAGTAGTAGCTCCTATAATTCACCCCTCCACTTT. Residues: CASSSSSYNSPLHF.

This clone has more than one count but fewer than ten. The CDR3 loop is CASSLVGVEETQYF. In DNA, the CDR3 is TGTGCCAGCAGCTTGGTGGGGGTAGAAGAGACCCAGTACTTC. The chain employs TRBV5-8 and TRBJ2-5; perhaps D is TRBD1 or TRBD2 (5 bases each). CDR3 length: 14 amino acids. The V end was cut by 0 bases, the J end by 3 bases, with 9 bases between. From germline, CDR1 is SGHTS and CDR2 YDEGEE.

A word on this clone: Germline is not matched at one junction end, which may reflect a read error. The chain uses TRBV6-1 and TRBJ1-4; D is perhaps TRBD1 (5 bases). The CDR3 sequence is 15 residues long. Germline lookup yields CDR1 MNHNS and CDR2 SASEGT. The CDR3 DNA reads TGCGCCAGCAGCCAAGATACGGGACCTAATGAAAAACTGTTTTTT. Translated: CASSQDTGPNEKLFF.

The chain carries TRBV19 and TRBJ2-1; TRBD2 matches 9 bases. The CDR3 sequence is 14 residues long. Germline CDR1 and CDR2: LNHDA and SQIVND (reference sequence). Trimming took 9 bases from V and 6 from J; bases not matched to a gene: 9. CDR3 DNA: TGTGCCAGCCGGGGGACTAGCTCCCGCAATGAGCAGTTCTTC. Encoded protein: CASRGTSSRNEQFF.

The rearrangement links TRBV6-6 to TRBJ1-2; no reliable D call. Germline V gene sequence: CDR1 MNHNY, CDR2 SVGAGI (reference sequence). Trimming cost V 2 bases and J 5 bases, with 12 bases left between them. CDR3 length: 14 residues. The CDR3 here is CASSYDAGGYGYTF. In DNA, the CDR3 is TGTGCCAGCAGTTACGACGCAGGCGGATATGGCTACACCTTC.

The CDR3 DNA reads as TGTGCCAGCAGTGAGGGGCGCTGGTCACCCCTCCACTTT. Translating gives CASSEGRWSPLHF. The chain is built from TRBV6-4 and TRBJ1-6; tentatively, D is TRBD1 (5 bases). This CDR3 is 13 amino acids long. V was cut by 3 bases and J by 10 bases, with 10 bases left in between. Germline V CDR1 and CDR2: MRHNA, SNTAGT.

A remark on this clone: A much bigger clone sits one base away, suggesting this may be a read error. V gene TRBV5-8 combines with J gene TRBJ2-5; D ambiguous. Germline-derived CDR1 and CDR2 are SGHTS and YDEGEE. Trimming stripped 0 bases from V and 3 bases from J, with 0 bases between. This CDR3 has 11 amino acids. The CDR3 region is CASSLEETQYF. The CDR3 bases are TGTGCCAGCAGCTTGGAAGAGACCCAGTACTTC.

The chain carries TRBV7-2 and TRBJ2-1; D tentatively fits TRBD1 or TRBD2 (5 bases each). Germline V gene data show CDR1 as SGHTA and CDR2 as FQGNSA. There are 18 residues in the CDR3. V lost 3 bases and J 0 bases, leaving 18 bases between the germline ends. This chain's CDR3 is CASSLKSGARGSYNEQFF. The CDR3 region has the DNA TGTGCCAGCAGCTTGAAGAGCGGAGCGAGGGGCTCCTACAATGAGCAGTTCTTC.

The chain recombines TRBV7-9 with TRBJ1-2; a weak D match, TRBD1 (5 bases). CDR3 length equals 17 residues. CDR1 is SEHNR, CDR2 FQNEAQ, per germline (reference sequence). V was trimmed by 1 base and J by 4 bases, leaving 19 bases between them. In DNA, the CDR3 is TGTGCCAGCAGCTTAGGATCAGGGAGGTCCCGCGGCTATGGCTACACCTTC. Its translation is CASSLGSGRSRGYGYTF.

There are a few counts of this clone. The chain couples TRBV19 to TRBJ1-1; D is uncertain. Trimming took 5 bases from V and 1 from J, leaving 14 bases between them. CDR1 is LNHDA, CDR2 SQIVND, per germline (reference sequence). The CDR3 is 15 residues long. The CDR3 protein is CASSVGRIWNTEAFF. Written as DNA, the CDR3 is TGTGCCAGTAGTGTAGGACGGATTTGGAACACTGAAGCTTTCTTT.

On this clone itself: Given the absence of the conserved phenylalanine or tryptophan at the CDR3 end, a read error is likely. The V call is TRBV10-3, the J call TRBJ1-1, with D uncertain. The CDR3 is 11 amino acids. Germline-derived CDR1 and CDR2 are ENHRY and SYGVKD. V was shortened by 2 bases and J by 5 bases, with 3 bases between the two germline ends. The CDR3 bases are TGTGCCATCAGTGAGCGGACTGAAGCTTTCCTT. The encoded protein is CAISERTEAFL.

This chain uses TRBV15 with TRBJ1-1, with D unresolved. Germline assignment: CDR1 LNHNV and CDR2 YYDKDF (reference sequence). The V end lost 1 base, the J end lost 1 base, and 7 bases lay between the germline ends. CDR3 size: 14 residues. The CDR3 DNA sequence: TGTGCCACCAGCAGAGGGATAGCGAACACTGAAGCTTTCTTT. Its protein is CATSRGIANTEAFF.

CDR3 in DNA: TGTGCCAGCGGGGGCACAGATACGCAGTATTTT. Translated: CASGGTDTQYF. The gene calls are TRBV7-9 and TRBJ2-3; D is uncertain. Germline CDR1 SEHNR, CDR2 FQNEAQ (reference sequence). The CDR3 totals 11 residues. Trimming removed 8 bases from V and 1 base from J, with 4 bases in between.

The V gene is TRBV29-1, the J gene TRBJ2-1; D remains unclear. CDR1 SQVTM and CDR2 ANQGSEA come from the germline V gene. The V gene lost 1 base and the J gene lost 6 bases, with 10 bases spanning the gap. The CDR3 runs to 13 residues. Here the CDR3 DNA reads TGCAGCGTTGAAGGCAGCGCGCGCAATGAGCAGTTCTTC. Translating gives CSVEGSARNEQFF.

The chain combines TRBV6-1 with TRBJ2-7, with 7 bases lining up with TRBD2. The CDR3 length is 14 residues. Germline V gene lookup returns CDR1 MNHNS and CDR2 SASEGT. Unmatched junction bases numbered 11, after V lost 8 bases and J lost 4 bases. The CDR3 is CASLAAGRNYEQYF. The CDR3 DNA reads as TGTGCCAGCTTGGCAGCGGGACGGAATTACGAGCAGTACTTC.

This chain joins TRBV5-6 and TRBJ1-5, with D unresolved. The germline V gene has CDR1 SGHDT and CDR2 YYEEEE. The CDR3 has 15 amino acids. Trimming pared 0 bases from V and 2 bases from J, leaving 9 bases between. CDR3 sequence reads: CASSLGPSGNQPQHF. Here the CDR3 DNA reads TGTGCCAGCAGCTTGGGGCCCTCCGGCAATCAGCCCCAGCATTTT.

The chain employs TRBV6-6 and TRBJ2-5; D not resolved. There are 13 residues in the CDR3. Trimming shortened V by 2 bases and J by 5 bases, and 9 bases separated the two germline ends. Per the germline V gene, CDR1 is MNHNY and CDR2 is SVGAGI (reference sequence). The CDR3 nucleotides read TGTGCCAGCAGTTACGGTAGATGGGAGACCCAGTACTTC. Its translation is CASSYGRWETQYF.

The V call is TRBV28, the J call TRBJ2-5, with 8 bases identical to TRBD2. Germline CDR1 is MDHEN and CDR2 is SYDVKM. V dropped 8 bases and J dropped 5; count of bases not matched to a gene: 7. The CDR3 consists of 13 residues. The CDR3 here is CASCRGRSETQYF. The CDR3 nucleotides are TGTGCCAGCTGTCGCGGGAGGTCGGAGACCCAGTACTTC. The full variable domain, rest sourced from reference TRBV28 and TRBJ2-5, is DVKVTQSSRYLVKRTGEKVFLECVQDMDHENMFWYRQDPGLGLRLIYFSYDVKMKEKGDIPEGYSVSREKKERFSLILESASTNQTSMYLCASCRGRSETQYFGPGTRLLVL.

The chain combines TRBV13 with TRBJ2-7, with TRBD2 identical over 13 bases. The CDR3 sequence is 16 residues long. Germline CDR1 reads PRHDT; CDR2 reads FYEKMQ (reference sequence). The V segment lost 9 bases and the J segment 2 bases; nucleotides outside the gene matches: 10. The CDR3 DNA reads TGTGCCAGTAGGACTAGCGGGAGAGCACTCCCCTACGAGCAGTACTTC. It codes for CASRTSGRALPYEQYF.

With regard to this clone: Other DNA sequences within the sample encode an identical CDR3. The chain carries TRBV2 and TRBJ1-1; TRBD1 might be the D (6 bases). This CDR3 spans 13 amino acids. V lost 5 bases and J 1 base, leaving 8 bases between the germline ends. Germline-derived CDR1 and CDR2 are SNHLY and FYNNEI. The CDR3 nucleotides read TGTGCCAGCAGTCTACAGGGGAACACTGAAGCTTTCTTT. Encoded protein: CASSLQGNTEAFF.

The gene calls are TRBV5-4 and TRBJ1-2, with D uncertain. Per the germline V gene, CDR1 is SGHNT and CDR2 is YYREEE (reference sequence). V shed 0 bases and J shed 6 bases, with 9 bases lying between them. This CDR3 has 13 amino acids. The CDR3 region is CASSLDRVHGYTF. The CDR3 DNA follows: TGTGCCAGCAGCTTGGATAGGGTCCATGGCTACACCTTC.

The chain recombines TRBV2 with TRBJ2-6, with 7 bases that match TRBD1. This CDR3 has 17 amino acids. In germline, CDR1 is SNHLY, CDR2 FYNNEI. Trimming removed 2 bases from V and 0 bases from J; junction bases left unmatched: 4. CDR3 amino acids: CASSEPGQNSGANVLTF. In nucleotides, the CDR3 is TGTGCCAGCAGTGAACCGGGACAGAACTCTGGGGCCAACGTCCTGACTTTC.

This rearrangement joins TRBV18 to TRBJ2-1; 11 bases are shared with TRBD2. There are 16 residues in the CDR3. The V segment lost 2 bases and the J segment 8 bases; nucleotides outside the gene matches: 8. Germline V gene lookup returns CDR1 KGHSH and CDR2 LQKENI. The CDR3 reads CASSPIASGRFDEQFF. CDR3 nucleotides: TGTGCCAGCTCACCAATCGCTAGCGGGAGGTTTGATGAGCAGTTCTTC. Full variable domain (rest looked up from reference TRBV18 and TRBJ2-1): NAGVMQNPRHLVRRRGQEARLRCSPMKGHSHVYWYRQLPEEGLKFMVYLQKENIIDESGMPKERFSAEFPKEGPSILRIQQVVRGDSAAYFCASSPIASGRFDEQFFGPGTRLTVL.

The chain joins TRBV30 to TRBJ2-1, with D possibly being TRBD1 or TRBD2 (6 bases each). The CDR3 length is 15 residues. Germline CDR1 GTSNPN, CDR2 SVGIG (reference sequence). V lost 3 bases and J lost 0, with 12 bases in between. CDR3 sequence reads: CAWSRGLFSYNEQFF. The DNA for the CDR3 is TGTGCCTGGAGCCGGGGGCTCTTCTCCTACAATGAGCAGTTCTTC.